This T cell receptor (beta chain) was identified in a study of blood T cell repertoires in COVID-19 (TCRdb year 2020). Study-level background: Samples from collaborators originated in the United States, Italy and Spain and spanned both the acute and convalescent phases of COVID-19. The material from the prospective study consisted of cDNA or gDNA derived from T cells, B-cell-depleted T cells, or PBMCs. The dataset comprised deeply sampled blood TCRbeta repertoires from subjects exposed to, actively infected with, or recovered from COVID-19. The repertoires were made available in a free public database intended to serve as a resource for research on the immune response to SARS-CoV-2. Samples came from the ongoing ImmuneRACE study (first 160 participants) plus 1,254 subjects from 6 global collaborators. Sample metadata almost always included a de-identified subject ID, COVID-19 status, age in years and sex. Where available, HLA class I and class II types were obtained from metadata supplied by the sample provider rather than from assay-based typing. General study outcomes and caveats: The amount of clinical and demographic metadata varied by source and participant and was provided uncurated.

TCRbeta CDR3 regions were amplified from genomic DNA using the immunoSEQ Assay, a bias-controlled multiplex PCR. Turning to the authors' computational methods: Nucleated cell counts per sample were estimated from amplification of reference gene primers within the assay. To quantify the absolute abundance of each unique TCRbeta CDR3 rearrangement, sequence reads were collapsed and filtered. For each sample, productive Simpson clonality was calculated as the square root of Simpson's diversity index across productive rearrangements. The clones in this table, taken by TCRdb from immuneACCESS, are in-frame only. Not every clone is retained; where verified, under half of the shortfall comes from an unresolved V gene, and the cause of the rest is unknown. The V and J calls and clone size were taken over from that table, and D and trimming were inferred from the DNA. Within this sample are roughly 80,000 clones, with approximately 90% of them counted one time only. Roughly 9.1% of the sample is held by the ten biggest clonotypes.

This clone has only one observation. The specificity of this receptor is unknown. There are no base qualities to consult, and no much larger clone falls within one base. The germline V gene (reference sequence) yields LNHNV for CDR1 and YYDKDF for CDR2. The CDR3 holds 16 amino acids from the cysteine to the phenylalanine. Kept here is only the CDR3 DNA, which spans 48 bases and is read in frame from base 1. V and J are truncated by 2 bases and 0 bases respectively, leaving an intervening sequence of 13 bases. Whole blood was collected in K2EDTA tubes by collaborating institutions according to the institutions' own protocols. For TCRbeta analysis, collaborator samples were shipped as frozen whole blood, as isolated PBMCs, or as DNA extracted from either sample type.

The TCR sequence derives from a human donor in a cohort sampled during active COVID-19. Recombination connected TRBV15 to TRBJ2-5; a tentative D call is TRBD2 (6 bases match). Sequencing was done on a sample of peripheral blood. The CDR3 reads CATSRLNLANQETQYF. The nucleotide sequence reads TGTGCCACCAGCAGACTGAATCTAGCGAACCAAGAGACCCAGTACTTC.